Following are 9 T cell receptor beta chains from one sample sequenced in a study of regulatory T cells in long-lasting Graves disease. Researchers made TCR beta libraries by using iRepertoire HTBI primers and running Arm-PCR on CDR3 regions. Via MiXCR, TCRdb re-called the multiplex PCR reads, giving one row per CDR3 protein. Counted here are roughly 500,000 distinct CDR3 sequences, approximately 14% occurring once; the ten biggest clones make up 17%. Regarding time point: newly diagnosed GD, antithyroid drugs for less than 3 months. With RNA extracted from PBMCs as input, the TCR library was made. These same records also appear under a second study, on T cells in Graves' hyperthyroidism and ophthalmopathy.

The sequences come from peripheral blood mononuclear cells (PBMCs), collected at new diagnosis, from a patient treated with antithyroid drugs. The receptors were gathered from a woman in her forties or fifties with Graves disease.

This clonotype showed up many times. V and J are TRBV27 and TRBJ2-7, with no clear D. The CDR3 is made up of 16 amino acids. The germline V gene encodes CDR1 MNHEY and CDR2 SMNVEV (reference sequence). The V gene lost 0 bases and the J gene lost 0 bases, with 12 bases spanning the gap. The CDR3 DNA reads TGTGCCAGCAGTTTATCGGCTAGAGCGCTCTCCTACGAGCAGTACTTC. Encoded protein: CASSLSARALSYEQYF.

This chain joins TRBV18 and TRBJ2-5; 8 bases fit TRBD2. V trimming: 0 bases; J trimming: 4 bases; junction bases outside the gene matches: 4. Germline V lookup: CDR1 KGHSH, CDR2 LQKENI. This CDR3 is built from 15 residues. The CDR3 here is CASSPPWLAGETQYF. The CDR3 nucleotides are TGTGCCAGCTCACCACCGTGGCTAGCGGGAGAGACCCAGTACTTC.

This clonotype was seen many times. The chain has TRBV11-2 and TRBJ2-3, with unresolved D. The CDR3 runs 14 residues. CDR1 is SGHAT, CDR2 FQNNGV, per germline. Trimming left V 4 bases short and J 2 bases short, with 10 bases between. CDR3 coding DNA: TGTGCCAGCAGCTGGGGATCCAACACAGATACGCAGTATTTT. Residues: CASSWGSNTDTQYF.

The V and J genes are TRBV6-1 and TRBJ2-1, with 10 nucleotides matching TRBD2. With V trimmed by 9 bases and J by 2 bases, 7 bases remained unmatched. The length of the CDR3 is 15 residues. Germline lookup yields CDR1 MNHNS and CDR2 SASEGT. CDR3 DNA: TGTGCCAGTCTAGCGGGAGTTGGGGCCTACAATGAGCAGTTCTTC. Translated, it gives CASLAGVGAYNEQFF.

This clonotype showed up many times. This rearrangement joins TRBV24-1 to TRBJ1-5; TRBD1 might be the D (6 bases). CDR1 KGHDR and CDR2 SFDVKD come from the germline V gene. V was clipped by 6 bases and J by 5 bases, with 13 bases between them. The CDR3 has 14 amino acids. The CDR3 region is CATSNGQPYQPQHF. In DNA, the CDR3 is TGTGCCACCAGTAACGGACAGCCCTATCAGCCCCAGCATTTT.

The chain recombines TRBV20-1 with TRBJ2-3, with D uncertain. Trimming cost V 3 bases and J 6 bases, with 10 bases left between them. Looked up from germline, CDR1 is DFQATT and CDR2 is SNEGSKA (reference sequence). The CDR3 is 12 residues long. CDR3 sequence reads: CSARRQIDTQYF. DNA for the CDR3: TGCAGTGCTAGGAGGCAGATCGATACGCAGTATTTT.

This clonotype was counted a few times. CDR3 sequence: CASSRTGTQSSYEQYF. CDR3 nucleotide sequence: TGTGCCAGCAGCCGAACCGGGACGCAGAGCTCCTACGAGCAGTACTTC. The rearrangement uses TRBV14 and TRBJ2-7; the D gene could be TRBD1 or TRBD2 (5 bases each). The CDR3 loop spans 16 amino acids. V was clipped by 4 bases and J by 0 bases, with 16 bases between them. The germline V gene has CDR1 SGHDN and CDR2 FVKESK.

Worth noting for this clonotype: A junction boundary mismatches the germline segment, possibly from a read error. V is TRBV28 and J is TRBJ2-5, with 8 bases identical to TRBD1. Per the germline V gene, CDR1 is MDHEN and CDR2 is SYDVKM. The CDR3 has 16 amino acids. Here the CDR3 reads CVSSYPLQGESETQYF. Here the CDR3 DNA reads TGTGTCAGCAGTTATCCCCTACAGGGGGAGAGCGAGACCCAGTACTTC.

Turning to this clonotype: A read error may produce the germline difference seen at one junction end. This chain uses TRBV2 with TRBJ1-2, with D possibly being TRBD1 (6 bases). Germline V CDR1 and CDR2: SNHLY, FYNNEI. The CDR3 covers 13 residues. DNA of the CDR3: TGTGCCCGCAGCGATCAGGGGTCCTATGGCTACACCTTC. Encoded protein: CARSDQGSYGYTF.